This TCR beta chain was captured by sequencing in a study of cytomegalovirus exposure and HLA in healthy donors. Study-wide findings and caveats: While the bulk of TCR sequences proved rare, some public TCRs turned up in many donors. Earlier analysis looked at TCR beta V segments, and most were productive about 90% or about 30% of the time. Across all donors, roughly uniform sequencing depth was an assumption of the presence/absence analyses.

The CDR3 sequence is 13 residues long. Trimming removed 4 bases from V and 4 bases from J, with 10 bases in between. Germline V gene data show CDR1 as SGHVS and CDR2 as FNYEAQ. PCR was performed using 60 Vbeta and 13 Jbeta primers. Generated by immunoSEQ multiplex PCR, the TCRdb table keeps only in-frame clones and is missing some. The sample has under 150,000 clones; 85% to 90% are singletons. Points on this clone: The antigen is unknown.

Input material: PBMCs. This TCR was recovered from a woman in her thirties in good health and CMV-seronegative. This sequence joins TRBV7-6 and TRBJ1-1; D might be TRBD1 (6 bases). The CDR3 DNA reads TGTGCCAGCAGCTCCACAGGGTCCACTGAAGCTTTCTTT. It specifies CASSSTGSTEAFF.